Below, 23 T cell receptor beta chains from the same sample are listed, as sequenced in a study of spatial heterogeneity in lung cancer. A single record per CDR3 protein comes from TCRdb applying MiXCR to the 5' RACE reads. The sample lists roughly 40,000 distinct CDR3 sequences, around 6.8% occurring once. The sample's time point: sample taken at primary tumor resection. Sequenced material: PBMCs, taken at surgery. These receptors came from a female donor with early-stage non-small cell lung cancer.

As regards this clonotype: One base away lies a much larger clone, so this may be a sequencing read error. Lacking the conserved final phenylalanine or tryptophan, this CDR3 likely reflects a read error. The V and J genes are TRBV29-1 and TRBJ2-5, with D tentatively TRBD1 (5 bases). The CDR3 has 13 residues. Germline V CDR1 and CDR2: SQVTM, ANQGSEA. Trimming stripped 0 bases from V and 3 bases from J, with 8 bases between. The CDR3 region has the DNA TGCAGCGTTGAAGAATCAGGGAAAGAGACCCAGTACTCC. This encodes CSVEESGKETQYS.

This clonotype was seen ten or more times. V usage is TRBV25-1 and J usage is TRBJ2-5; D is unclear. Germline V lookup: CDR1 MGHDK, CDR2 SYGVNS. V shed 3 bases and J shed 2 bases, with 13 bases lying between them. The CDR3 length is 15 residues. The CDR3 DNA is TGTGCCAGCAGTGACCGAGCGACTGGACAAGAGACCCAGTACTTC. Protein: CASSDRATGQETQYF.

In this sample, this clonotype turned up a few times. The chain is built from TRBV6-6 and TRBJ2-2; D unresolved. The ends were cut back, 2 bases at V and 6 bases at J, with 4 bases in the middle. In germline, CDR1 is MNHNY, CDR2 SVGAGI (reference sequence). The CDR3 has 12 residues. The CDR3 DNA reads as TGTGCCAGCAGTTACGGCTCCGGGGAGCTGTTTTTT. Its translation: CASSYGSGELFF.

This clonotype has ten or more counts. This rearrangement joins TRBV25-1 to TRBJ1-1; D might be TRBD1 (5 bases). The CDR3 runs to 14 residues. Germline V gene sequence: CDR1 MGHDK, CDR2 SYGVNS. The germline V and J ends were trimmed by 7 bases and 1 base, with 13 bases remaining between them. The CDR3 sequence: CASIGGGQNTEAFF. The CDR3 DNA sequence: TGTGCCAGCATTGGAGGAGGACAGAACACTGAAGCTTTCTTT.

This clonotype was seen repeatedly, ten times or more. CDR3 residues: CASSLTGTDMEKLFF. Written as DNA, the CDR3 is TGTGCCAGCTCACTAACCGGGACAGACATGGAAAAACTGTTTTTT. The chain combines TRBV18 with TRBJ1-4; 7 bases match TRBD1. This CDR3 spans 15 amino acids. V dropped 4 bases and J dropped 8; count of bases not matched to a gene: 10. Germline loops: CDR1 KGHSH, CDR2 LQKENI.

The table lists this clonotype with many counts. The gene calls are TRBV24-1 and TRBJ2-3; possibly TRBD1 for D (6 bases). The CDR3 totals 15 residues. V lost 4 bases to trimming and J lost 2 bases, with 12 bases between them. The germline V gene encodes CDR1 KGHDR and CDR2 SFDVKD. For the CDR3, the DNA is TGTGCCACCAGTGACACCGGGACAACCACAGATACGCAGTATTTT. Amino acids: CATSDTGTTTDTQYF.

Turning to this clonotype: Compared with germline, one end of the junction differs, possibly owing to a read error. This chain uses TRBV7-8 with TRBJ1-5, with D uncertain. The CDR3 covers 10 residues. Germline values: CDR1 SGHVS, CDR2 FQNEAQ. DNA of the CDR3: TGTGTCAGCGGCAATCAGCCCCAGCATTTT. This codes for CVSGNQPQHF.

This clonotype was recorded many times. This chain joins TRBV12-3 or TRBV12-4 and TRBJ2-2; weak D call: TRBD1 (6 bases). The CDR3 totals 16 residues. V was trimmed by 5 bases and J by 3 bases, leaving 16 bases between them. DNA of the CDR3: TGTGCCAGCAGTACCAGAATGGGGGCTGACACCGGGGAGCTGTTTTTT. This gives the protein CASSTRMGADTGELFF.

This clonotype was seen many times. V is TRBV5-1 and J is TRBJ2-4, with D possibly matching TRBD1 (6 bases). V lost 0 bases to trimming and J lost 1 base, with 11 bases between them. CDR3 length equals 16 residues. Germline assignment: CDR1 SGHRS and CDR2 YFSETQ. The chain's CDR3 is CASSLAVGAAKNIQYF. In DNA, the CDR3 is TGCGCCAGCAGCTTGGCCGTGGGGGCGGCCAAAAACATTCAGTACTTC.

This clonotype showed up many times. The rearrangement uses TRBV6-2 or TRBV6-3 and TRBJ2-7, with a possible D match to TRBD2 (6 bases). CDR1 is MNHEY, CDR2 SVGEGT, per germline. V shed 5 bases and J shed 1 base, with 15 bases lying between them. CDR3 size: 15 residues. CDR3 nucleotide sequence: TGTGCCAGCAGTCGATCCGGGACTCAATCCTACGAGCAGTACTTC. It codes for CASSRSGTQSYEQYF.

The chain recombines TRBV6-1 with TRBJ2-5; no clear D gene. V lost 1 base to trimming and J lost 5 bases, with 2 bases between them. There are 11 residues in the CDR3. CDR1 is MNHNS and CDR2 is SASEGT in the germline V gene. The CDR3 DNA follows: TGTGCCAGCAGTGAAGTTGAGACCCAGTACTTC. Amino acids: CASSEVETQYF.

This clonotype was seen at least ten times. The DNA of the CDR3 is TGTGCCAGCAGAACAACAGGGGGCAAAGAGACCCAGTACTTC. This translates into CASRTTGGKETQYF. V is TRBV6-6 and J is TRBJ2-5; 9 nucleotides agree with TRBD1. From germline, CDR1 is MNHNY and CDR2 SVGAGI (reference sequence). There are 14 residues in the CDR3. V was clipped by 6 bases and J by 3 bases; unmatched bases: 5.

This clonotype was counted many times. The chain carries TRBV11-2 and TRBJ2-5, with D unclear. The V end was cut by 3 bases, the J end by 5 bases, with 10 bases between. The CDR3 is 13 residues long. Germline V gene sequence: CDR1 SGHAT, CDR2 FQNNGV. The CDR3 nucleotides are TGTGCCAGCAGCTTTCCCAGTCGGGAGACCCAGTACTTC. It codes for CASSFPSRETQYF.

At least ten counts were recorded for this clonotype. CDR3 loop: CSASWRQETQYF. The CDR3 DNA follows: TGCAGTGCTAGTTGGCGGCAAGAGACCCAGTACTTC. This chain links TRBV20-1 with TRBJ2-5, with no clear D. There are 12 residues in the CDR3. From germline, CDR1 is DFQATT and CDR2 SNEGSKA (reference sequence). Between the trimmed V and J ends, which lost 3 bases and 2 bases, there was a span of 7 bases.

This clonotype was counted ten times or more. V is TRBV5-1 and J is TRBJ2-3; no reliable D call. Germline V lookup: CDR1 SGHRS, CDR2 YFSETQ. Trimming left V 4 bases short and J 3 bases short, with 9 bases between. The CDR3 sequence is 13 residues long. Here the CDR3 DNA reads TGCGCCAGCAGCCAGGTTCCGACAGATACGCAGTATTTT. This translates into CASSQVPTDTQYF. The full variable domain, completed using reference TRBV5-1 and TRBJ2-3, is KAGVTQTPRYLIKTRGQQVTLSCSPISGHRSVSWYQQTPGQGLQFLFEYFSETQRNKGNFPGRFSGRQFSNSRSEMNVSTLELGDSALYLCASSQVPTDTQYFGPGTRLTVL.

The table lists this clonotype with many counts. Written as DNA, the CDR3 is TGCAGCGGTGACTCAGGCGCCCACGAGCAGTACTTC. It is translated as CSGDSGAHEQYF. The chain uses TRBV29-1 and TRBJ2-7; D uncertain. Germline V gene lookup returns CDR1 SQVTM and CDR2 ANQGSEA. The length of the CDR3 is 12 residues. V lost 7 bases and J lost 5, with 15 bases in between.

This clonotype was detected many times. The V call is TRBV4-3, the J call TRBJ1-6; the match to TRBD1 covers 7 bases. This CDR3 has 14 residues. V lost 1 base, J lost 9 bases, and 3 bases stayed unmatched. Germline lookup yields CDR1 LGHNA and CDR2 YSLEER. In nucleotides, the CDR3 is TGCGCCAGCAGCCAAGGAGGGGGCGGTTCACCCCTCCACTTT. It yields the protein CASSQGGGGSPLHF.

This clonotype has ten or more counts. V gene TRBV12-3 or TRBV12-4 combines with J gene TRBJ1-4; D is unclear. Trimming removed 5 bases from V and 8 bases from J, with 15 bases in between. The CDR3 length is 14 residues. CDR3: CASSRSTSGEKLFF. In DNA, the CDR3 is TGTGCCAGCAGTCGGTCCACGTCGGGGGAAAAACTGTTTTTT.

By proportion, this clonotype is medium-sized. The chain combines TRBV4-2 with TRBJ1-4, with a possible D match to TRBD1 (5 bases). V gave up 2 bases and J gave up 6 bases, with 13 bases separating them. The CDR3 runs 15 residues. Germline V CDR1 and CDR2: LGHNA, YNFKEQ. The CDR3 here is CASSQRTEGYEKLFF. The CDR3 bases are TGTGCCAGCAGCCAACGTACGGAGGGGTATGAAAAACTGTTTTTT.

V and J are TRBV20-1 and TRBJ2-1; TRBD1 matches 7 bases. V was pared by 5 bases and J by 6 bases, with 13 bases of the junction left unmatched. CDR1 DFQATT and CDR2 SNEGSKA come from the germline V gene (reference sequence). This CDR3 has 15 amino acids. CDR3 residues: CSAYKTGLVGNEQFF. CDR3 coding DNA: TGCAGTGCTTACAAGACAGGGCTTGTTGGCAATGAGCAGTTCTTC.

CDR3 amino acids: CASSPTRLNTEAFF. DNA for the CDR3: TGTGCCAGCAGCCCTACGCGCCTGAACACTGAAGCTTTCTTT. The chain is built from TRBV27 and TRBJ1-1; D gene ambiguous. CDR3 length equals 14 residues. V lost 6 bases and J lost 0, with 11 bases in between. In germline, CDR1 is MNHEY, CDR2 SMNVEV (reference sequence).

This clonotype has only a few counts. This chain joins TRBV7-9 and TRBJ2-7, with D unresolved. CDR3 length: 12 residues. Germline lookup yields CDR1 SEHNR and CDR2 FQNEAQ (reference sequence). The V gene lost 4 bases and the J gene lost 4 bases, with 8 bases spanning the gap. CDR3 loop: CASSSRPYEQYF. The CDR3, as DNA: TGTGCCAGCAGCTCCCGCCCTTACGAGCAGTACTTC.

This clonotype appeared many times. The rearrangement joins TRBV25-1 to TRBJ2-7; TRBD1 agrees at 11 bases. The length of the CDR3 is 14 residues. Germline CDR1 is MGHDK and CDR2 is SYGVNS. Losses at the gene ends were 4 bases for V and 5 bases for J; bases not matched to a gene: 4. The CDR3 DNA follows: TGTGCCAGCAGTGGGACAGGGGGCACCCACGAGCAGTACTTC. It codes for CASSGTGGTHEQYF.